The 16 T cell receptor beta chains below all came from one sample that was sequenced in a study of T cell repertoires in aging, cancer and after chemotherapy. Multiplex touch-down PCR with TRB-A/B primers amplified rearranged V-D-J TRB sequences. One entry per CDR3 protein results from TCRdb running MiXCR on the multiplex PCR reads. The sample has 6,000 or so distinct CDR3 sequences; over 30% are singletons. Amplification of TCR beta used genomic DNA extracted from peripheral blood. The sample consisted of blood. The source of these receptors is a human donor in good health.

This clonotype was detected only a few times. This chain links TRBV13 with TRBJ2-1; 11 bases align to TRBD2. Germline CDR1 and CDR2: PRHDT and FYEKMQ (reference sequence). V shed 2 bases and J 4 bases; nucleotides not matched to a gene: 1. CDR3 length: 15 residues. The CDR3 DNA follows: TGTGCCAGCAGCTTAACTAGCGGGAGTTACAATGAGCAGTTCTTC. Protein product: CASSLTSGSYNEQFF.

The chain links TRBV6-2 or TRBV6-3 to TRBJ2-2; D possibly matches TRBD1 or TRBD2 (7 bases each). CDR1 is MNHEY and CDR2 is SVGEGT in the germline V gene. With 6 bases removed from V and 5 bases from J, the gap between germline ends came to 16 bases. This CDR3 region has 15 residues. This chain's CDR3 is CASRTPRGGTGELFF. The CDR3 DNA sequence: TGTGCCAGCAGGACCCCCAGGGGGGGGACCGGGGAGCTGTTTTTT.

On this clonotype itself: The junction shows a germline mismatch at one end, possibly a read error. The rearrangement uses TRBV19 and TRBJ2-4; possibly TRBD1 for D (5 bases). CDR1 and CDR2 from the germline V gene are LNHDA and SQIVND (reference sequence). The length of the CDR3 is 14 residues. CDR3 sequence reads: CASTGRGTKNIQCF. For the CDR3, the DNA is TGTGCCAGTACTGGAAGGGGTACCAAAAACATTCAGTGCTTC. Full variable domain (outside the CDR3, taken from reference TRBV19 and TRBJ2-4): DGGITQSPKYLFRKEGQNVTLSCEQNLNHDAMYWYRQDPGQGLRLIYYSQIVNDFQKGDIAEGYSVSREKKESFPLTVTSAQKNPTAFYLCASTGRGTKNIQCFGAGTRLSVL.

The table lists this clonotype with a few counts. The CDR3 DNA follows: TGTGCCAGCAGCCGAGGGGTGGCCGGGGAGCTGTTTTTT. Its translation: CASSRGVAGELFF. V usage is TRBV6-5 and J usage is TRBJ2-2; D tentatively fits TRBD1 or TRBD2 (5 bases each). The germline CDR1 and CDR2 sequences are MNHEY and SVGAGI. This CDR3 is built from 13 residues. Trimming stripped 6 bases from V and 6 bases from J, with 11 bases between.

The chain uses TRBV5-1 and TRBJ2-7; a weak D match, TRBD2 (7 bases). Trimming cost V 0 bases and J 7 bases, with 17 bases left between them. CDR1 is SGHRS, CDR2 YFSETQ, per germline. This CDR3 has 15 residues. CDR3 protein: CASSLDRGALGEQYF. DNA of the CDR3: TGCGCCAGCAGCTTGGATCGGGGGGCCTTAGGAGAGCAGTACTTC.

In its sample, this clonotype was seen a few times. The gene calls are TRBV18 and TRBJ2-1, with a possible D match to TRBD2 (6 bases). This CDR3 has 16 amino acids. Trimming removed 3 bases at V and 5 bases at J, with 17 bases between. CDR1 is KGHSH and CDR2 is LQKENI in the germline V gene. This CDR3 is CASSPFEFGGDNEQFF. The CDR3 DNA reads as TGTGCCAGCTCACCTTTTGAATTCGGGGGTGACAATGAGCAGTTCTTC.

With regard to this clonotype: The junction departs from the called germline gene at one end, perhaps through a read error. The chain employs TRBV6-1 and TRBJ1-5, with TRBD1 identical over 7 bases. The CDR3 runs 15 residues. CDR1 and CDR2 from the germline V gene are MNHNS and SASEGT. CDR3 loop: CASSTEGQAGLPKHF. CDR3 bases: TGTGCCAGCAGTACCGAAGGACAGGCGGGTCTGCCCAAGCATTTT.

With regard to this clonotype: One end of the junction varies from germline; a read error may be responsible. The chain has TRBV5-6 and TRBJ2-2, with 9 bases aligning to TRBD2. The CDR3 totals 14 residues. The germline CDR1 and CDR2 sequences are SGHDT and YYEEEE. The CDR3 region has the DNA TGCGCCAGCAGCCAAGGACTAGCGCGGGGGGAGCTGTTTTTT. Its protein is CASSQGLARGELFF.

The V call is TRBV6-1, the J call TRBJ1-3; no definite D call. CDR3 length equals 15 residues. Trimming left V 2 bases short and J 4 bases short, with 12 bases between. Per germline, CDR1 MNHNS and CDR2 SASEGT. The CDR3 bases are TGTGCCAGCAGTGAACTTAGCTCGGGGGGAAACACCATATATTTT. Translating it yields CASSELSSGGNTIYF.

The chain is built from TRBV5-4 and TRBJ2-1; D might be TRBD2 (6 bases). The germline V gene has CDR1 SGHNT and CDR2 YYREEE (reference sequence). CDR3 length equals 16 residues. Trimming took off 6 bases at V and 4 bases at J, with 20 bases between the two ends. CDR3 sequence (DNA): TGTGCCAGCACCCGGGACTCAATCCAGGCGTACAATGAGCAGTTCTTC. Its protein is CASTRDSIQAYNEQFF.

In its sample, this clonotype ranks as medium-sized. The chain combines TRBV30 with TRBJ1-6; 8 bases agree with TRBD1. Germline V gene data show CDR1 as GTSNPN and CDR2 as SVGIG (reference sequence). After removal of 1 base from V and 18 bases from J, the junction contained 8 bases not matched to a gene. This CDR3 is built from 12 residues. CDR3 sequence reads: CAWSGRDRIDHF. CDR3 nucleotide sequence: TGTGCCTGGAGTGGGAGGGACAGGATCGACCACTTT. Variable domain in full (rest from reference TRBV30 and TRBJ1-6): SQTIHQWPATLVQPVGSPLSLECTVEGTSNPNLYWYRQAAGRGLQLLFYSVGIGQISSEVPQNLSASRPQDRQFILSSKKLLLSDSGFYLCAWSGRDRIDHFGNGTRLTVT.

This clonotype was counted between two and nine times. This chain connects TRBV12-3 or TRBV12-4 to TRBJ2-1, with D possibly matching TRBD2 (6 bases). V shed 2 bases and J shed 0 bases, with 20 bases lying between them. The CDR3 runs to 19 residues. CDR3 region: CASSLHEAGLRSSYNEQFF. The CDR3 DNA reads as TGTGCCAGCAGTTTACATGAAGCGGGCCTGAGGAGCTCCTACAATGAGCAGTTCTTC.

This clonotype was counted only a few times. A read error may account for a junction end that differs from germline. The V and J genes are TRBV27 and TRBJ2-3; D ambiguous. The length of the CDR3 is 12 residues. CDR1 and CDR2 (germline): MNHEY, SMNVEV (reference sequence). CDR3 sequence reads: CPGLSFPDTQYF. The CDR3 DNA is TGCCCTGGGCTGTCTTTCCCAGATACGCAGTATTTT.

The chain combines TRBV5-6 with TRBJ2-1; 7 bases are a match to TRBD2. Germline CDR1 reads SGHDT; CDR2 reads YYEEEE. The CDR3 totals 14 residues. V lost 0 bases and J lost 6; bases outside the gene matches: 3. The CDR3 nucleotides are TGTGCCAGCAGCTTGGGCCCGGGGGGCAATGAGCAGTTCTTC. The encoded protein is CASSLGPGGNEQFF.

This clonotype was observed a few times. The gene calls are TRBV11-3 and TRBJ2-5; 9 positions agree with TRBD1. Per the germline V gene, CDR1 is SGHNT and CDR2 is YENEEA. The CDR3 is made up of 15 amino acids. The V gene end was trimmed by 3 bases and the J gene end by 4 bases; junction bases not matched to a gene: 6. The CDR3 sequence is CASSFGQGRGETQYF. Here the CDR3 DNA reads TGTGCCAGCAGCTTCGGACAGGGGAGAGGAGAGACCCAGTACTTC.

This clonotype is medium-sized. Written as DNA, the CDR3 is TGTGCCAGCTCCAGTGAGAGGTACTCCTACAATGAGCAGTTCTTC. Amino acids: CASSSERYSYNEQFF. The chain carries TRBV11-1 and TRBJ2-1; D gene ambiguous. Trimming cost V 8 bases and J 0 bases, with 14 bases left between them. The germline V gene encodes CDR1 SGHAT and CDR2 FQDESV (reference sequence). The length of the CDR3 is 15 residues.